This is a list of T cell receptor beta chains from one sample in a study of glioma-infiltrating T cells after dendritic cell vaccination. Here immunoSEQ multiplex PCR was the method, and the copy in TCRdb shows in-frame clones only, minus some. In the table there are nearly 85,000 clones, about 87% of which are singletons. This material consisted of blood, taken before dendritic cell vaccination. All receptors come from a human donor with glioblastoma. Both conserved end residues are part of each CDR3. The D gene is left open where the match is weak. The listing skips clone size in some rows; elsewhere it reads once, few, many or a size class.

clone_size	d_call	v_call	j_call	cdr3_nt	cdr3_aa
-	-	TRBV5-1	TRBJ2-1	TGCGCCAGCAGCTTGGGGGGCGAGTCCCTCAATGAGCAGTTCTTC	CASSLGGESLNEQFF
-	-	TRBV2	TRBJ1-1	TGTGCCAGCAGTGAAGGTTTATTGAGCACTGAAGCTTTCTTT	CASSEGLLSTEAFF
few	TRBD2	TRBV27	TRBJ2-1	TGTGCCAGCAGGGGATCCCGGGAGGGTTACAATGAGCAGTTCTTC	CASRGSREGYNEQFF
once	-	TRBV6-5	TRBJ1-6	TGTGCCAGCAGTTACTCGTCCAGGCCTTATAATTCACCCCTCCACTTT	CASSYSSRPYNSPLHF
once	-	TRBV30	TRBJ1-4	TGTGCCTGGAGCAGTGGTGGGGGGGCGCAAACTGAAAAACTGTTTTTT	CAWSSGGGAQTEKLFF
once	-	TRBV10-1	TRBJ2-2	TGCGCCAGCAGTGGGGGCAGCCGGGCCGGGGAGCTGTTTTTT	CASSGGSRAGELFF
-	-	TRBV5-1	TRBJ2-7	TGCGCCAGCAGCTCATCGGACAGCTACGAGCAGTACTTC	CASSSSDSYEQYF
-	TRBD2	TRBV6-5	TRBJ2-1	TGTGCCAGCAGTTACGTGTATAGCGGGAATGAGCAGTTCTTC	CASSYVYSGNEQFF
-	-	TRBV6-6	TRBJ1-3	TGTGCCAGCAGTATCGGACAGGGAAACACCATATATTTT	CASSIGQGNTIYF
few	TRBD2	TRBV2	TRBJ2-2	TGTGCCAGCAGCGGGACTAGCGGGAGGTCCGGGGAGCTGTTTTTT	CASSGTSGRSGELFF
-	TRBD2	TRBV7-2	TRBJ2-1	TGTGCCAGCAGCTCTTCCGGGACTAACTACAATGAGCAGTTCTTC	CASSSSGTNYNEQFF
-	-	TRBV5-1	TRBJ1-1	TGCGCCAGCCTCGTAGACACTGAAGCTTTCTTT	CASLVDTEAFF
-	TRBD2	TRBV30	TRBJ2-1	TGTGCCTGGAGTCCCTCGCGGACTAGCGGGGGTTTCTACAATGAGCAGTTCTTC	CAWSPSRTSGGFYNEQFF
-	-	TRBV25-1	TRBJ1-5	TGTGCCAGCAGTCTATTGGCCCAGCATTTT	CASSLLAQHF
once	TRBD2	TRBV27	TRBJ2-3	TGTGCCAGCAGTTTATTTCTACCTAGCGGGGGGAGCGCAGATACGCAGTATTTT	CASSLFLPSGGSADTQYF
-	-	TRBV5-8	TRBJ1-4	TGTGCCAGCAGCTTACATCCAGCCGGGGAAGACGCAACTAATGAAAAACTGTTTTTT	CASSLHPAGEDATNEKLFF
once	-	TRBV6-5	TRBJ1-5	TGTGCCAGCAGCTTTGACAGTTATAGCAATCAGCCCCAGCATTTT	CASSFDSYSNQPQHF